Shown below are 19 T cell receptor beta chains from a single sample sequenced in a study of early T cells in non-severe SARS-CoV-2 infection (dated by TCRdb to the early 2020s). Library method: 5' RACE. Sequenced on a NextSeq 500. The public sequencing data were trimmed at Q25 with fastp and processed into clonotypes with MiXCR by TCRdb, which kept only in-frame beta chains. Records with the same CDR3 protein are collapsed into one entry carrying the most frequent genes and DNA. The sample contains tens of thousands of distinct CDR3 sequences, roughly 9% of them found a single time. The ten biggest clones cover less than 25% of the sample. Sequenced material: whole blood. These receptors originate from an adult who was a healthcare worker with PCR-confirmed SARS-CoV-2 infection or an uninfected control (not recorded which).

This clonotype was seen ten or more times. This rearrangement joins TRBV20-1 to TRBJ2-1; TRBD2 agrees at 11 bases. Germline V CDR1 and CDR2: DFQATT, SNEGSKA (reference sequence). V dropped 0 bases and J dropped 7; count of bases not matched to a gene: 5. The CDR3 contains 15 residues. This CDR3 reads CSARDEIAGGNEQFF. For the CDR3, the DNA is TGCAGTGCTAGAGATGAGATAGCGGGGGGGAATGAGCAGTTCTTC.

This clonotype showed up many times. This chain joins TRBV15 and TRBJ1-1; D call uncertain. This CDR3 comprises 11 residues. V was shortened by 5 bases and J by 6 bases, with 7 bases between the two germline ends. Germline CDR1 and CDR2: LNHNV and YYDKDF (reference sequence). The CDR3 bases are TGTGCCACCAGCCTTCTTTCTGAAGCTTTCTTT. Its protein product is CATSLLSEAFF.

This clonotype showed up many times. The gene calls are TRBV3-1 and TRBJ1-5, with D possibly TRBD1 on 5 matching bases. CDR1 and CDR2 (germline): LGHDT, YNNKEL (reference sequence). Trimming took off 1 base at V and 5 bases at J, with 9 bases between the two ends. The CDR3 spans 14 residues. CDR3 region: CASSQGGRDQPQHF. The CDR3 coding sequence is TGTGCCAGCAGCCAAGGGGGCAGGGATCAGCCCCAGCATTTT.

This clonotype was seen many times. The chain is built from TRBV11-2 and TRBJ1-6; no reliable D call. Per germline, CDR1 SGHAT and CDR2 FQNNGV. The V gene lost 4 bases and the J gene lost 2 bases, with 3 bases spanning the gap. The CDR3 contains 13 residues. The CDR3 reads CASSSAYNSPLHF. CDR3 in DNA: TGTGCCAGCAGCTCCGCCTATAATTCACCCCTCCACTTT.

This clonotype was seen at least ten times. This chain joins TRBV7-2 and TRBJ2-7; TRBD1 aligns across 7 bases. The CDR3 has 14 amino acids. Germline CDR1 reads SGHTA; CDR2 reads FQGNSA. The V gene end was trimmed by 5 bases and the J gene end by 4 bases; junction bases not matched to a gene: 8. The CDR3 nucleotides are TGTGCCAGCAGCCATACAGGGGTCCCATACGAGCAGTACTTC. Translation: CASSHTGVPYEQYF.

Points on this clonotype: The junction does not match germline at one end; this may be a read error. This chain joins TRBV6-4 and TRBJ1-2; D unclear. Germline-derived CDR1 and CDR2 are MRHNA and SNTAGT. CDR3 size: 13 residues. Here the CDR3 reads CASIADGAYDYTF. CDR3 sequence (DNA): TGTGCCAGCATTGCGGACGGTGCCTATGACTACACCTTC.

The chain has TRBV18 and TRBJ1-1, with D possibly matching TRBD1 (5 bases). CDR1 KGHSH and CDR2 LQKENI come from the germline V gene. This CDR3 contains 12 residues. V was clipped by 1 base and J by 7 bases, with 7 bases between them. The CDR3 is CASSPQTDEAFF. The CDR3 DNA sequence: TGTGCCAGCTCACCACAGACAGATGAAGCTTTCTTT.

This clonotype was detected ten times or more. J is TRBJ2-3 and V is TRBV9; 7 bases line up with TRBD1. The junction had 5 bases not matched to a gene; V was cut back by 4 bases and J by 3 bases. CDR1 is SGDLS and CDR2 is YYNGEE in the germline V gene. This CDR3 has 14 amino acids. The CDR3 protein is CASSRDSATDTQYF. CDR3 nucleotides: TGTGCCAGCAGCCGGGACAGCGCGACAGATACGCAGTATTTT.

This clonotype occurred a few times. The chain combines TRBV5-1 with TRBJ2-2, with D possibly being TRBD2 (5 bases). The V gene lost 5 bases and the J gene lost 7 bases, with 9 bases spanning the gap. The CDR3 contains 12 residues. Germline V gene lookup returns CDR1 SGHRS and CDR2 YFSETQ. The DNA for the CDR3 is TGCGCCAGCAGTCGGGAAAGCGGGGAGCTGTTTTTT. As protein: CASSRESGELFF. Complete variable domain (other parts from reference TRBV5-1 and TRBJ2-2): KAGVTQTPRYLIKTRGQQVTLSCSPISGHRSVSWYQQTPGQGLQFLFEYFSETQRNKGNFPGRFSGRQFSNSRSEMNVSTLELGDSALYLCASSRESGELFFGEGSRLTVL.

This clonotype was counted between two and nine times. V gene TRBV5-1 combines with J gene TRBJ1-1, with D maybe TRBD1 (6 bases). V was trimmed by 4 bases and J by 5 bases, leaving 15 bases between them. The germline gives CDR1 SGHRS, CDR2 YFSETQ. The CDR3 loop spans 14 amino acids. CDR3 region: CASSPGGGGTEAFF. The CDR3 bases are TGCGCCAGCAGCCCTGGGGGGGGCGGTACTGAAGCTTTCTTT.

V gene TRBV5-1 combines with J gene TRBJ1-1; 9 bases map to TRBD1. The CDR3 extends over 17 amino acids. Germline trimming cut 0 bases from V and 6 bases from J; bases unmatched to any gene: 12. The V gene's germline CDR1 is SGHRS and CDR2 YFSETQ. The CDR3 coding sequence is TGCGCCAGCAGCTTGGGACCGGGACAGGGAACCCCCTCTGAAGCTTTCTTT. Protein sequence: CASSLGPGQGTPSEAFF.

The chain joins TRBV2 to TRBJ1-1, with D hard to call. Germline lookup yields CDR1 SNHLY and CDR2 FYNNEI. The CDR3 spans 13 residues. V lost 8 bases and J lost 0, with 10 bases in between. The CDR3 nucleotides are TGTGCCAGCGTGGGATTAATGAACACTGAAGCTTTCTTT. It codes for CASVGLMNTEAFF.

This clonotype was counted between two and nine times. The chain has TRBV30 and TRBJ1-6; unclear D gene. Germline-derived CDR1 and CDR2 are GTSNPN and SVGIG (reference sequence). The CDR3 has 14 amino acids. V was pared by 0 bases and J by 11 bases, with 14 bases between. CDR3 sequence reads: CAWSVRGVLTPLHF. The CDR3 nucleotides are TGTGCCTGGAGTGTACGGGGAGTTTTGACACCCCTCCACTTT. Full variable domain (missing parts from reference TRBV30 and TRBJ1-6): SQTIHQWPATLVQPVGSPLSLECTVEGTSNPNLYWYRQAAGRGLQLLFYSVGIGQISSEVPQNLSASRPQDRQFILSSKKLLLSDSGFYLCAWSVRGVLTPLHFGNGTRLTVT.

This clonotype was counted at least ten times. The chain employs TRBV2 and TRBJ2-6, with D hard to call. V was clipped by 5 bases and J by 0 bases, with 8 bases between them. Germline V gene lookup returns CDR1 SNHLY and CDR2 FYNNEI. This CDR3 comprises 15 residues. DNA of the CDR3: TGTGCCAGCAGTAAACAGCGCTCTGGGGCCAACGTCCTGACTTTC. Protein: CASSKQRSGANVLTF.

This clonotype was found a few times. This chain joins TRBV2 and TRBJ1-4, with 8 bases aligning to TRBD1. The CDR3 runs 13 residues. Germline loops: CDR1 SNHLY, CDR2 FYNNEI. V lost 7 bases, J lost 7 bases, and 5 bases stayed unmatched. CDR3 nucleotides: TGTGCCAGCACCGTTGACAGGGGTGAAAAACTGTTTTTT. This encodes CASTVDRGEKLFF.

This clonotype was detected only a few times. The chain is built from TRBV18 and TRBJ2-2; D is uncertain. V lost 4 bases, J lost 0 bases, and 12 bases lay in between. From germline, CDR1 is KGHSH and CDR2 LQKENI. CDR3 size: 16 residues. CDR3: CASSLVQSTNTGELFF. The CDR3 nucleotides read TGTGCCAGCTCACTTGTGCAGTCCACGAACACCGGGGAGCTGTTTTTT. The whole variable domain, filled in from reference TRBV18 and TRBJ2-2, reads NAGVMQNPRHLVRRRGQEARLRCSPMKGHSHVYWYRQLPEEGLKFMVYLQKENIIDESGMPKERFSAEFPKEGPSILRIQQVVRGDSAAYFCASSLVQSTNTGELFFGEGSRLTVL.

The table lists this clonotype with a few counts. The genes are TRBV3-1 and TRBJ2-5; D remains unclear. The CDR3 totals 14 residues. V was clipped by 1 base and J by 1 base, with 7 bases between them. Germline assignment: CDR1 LGHDT and CDR2 YNNKEL (reference sequence). DNA for the CDR3: TGTGCCAGCAGCCAAGTAACCCTCCAAGAGACCCAGTACTTC. Translation gives CASSQVTLQETQYF.

The rearrangement links TRBV30 to TRBJ2-1, with a tentative D call TRBD1 (6 bases). V was pared by 8 bases and J by 7 bases, with 15 bases between. The CDR3 loop spans 12 amino acids. The germline gives CDR1 GTSNPN, CDR2 SVGIG (reference sequence). DNA for the CDR3: TGTGCCGAGGGCAGGGGTTTTAATGAGCAGTTCTTC. Translation: CAEGRGFNEQFF.

This clonotype was detected only a few times. V usage is TRBV30 and J usage is TRBJ1-2, with 9 nucleotides matching TRBD1. In germline, CDR1 is GTSNPN, CDR2 SVGIG (reference sequence). Germline trimming cut 7 bases from V and 6 bases from J; bases unmatched to any gene: 9. The CDR3 extends over 13 amino acids. The CDR3 protein is CASQGDRDDGYTF. The CDR3 DNA follows: TGTGCCTCCCAGGGGGACAGGGACGATGGCTACACCTTC. Full variable domain (rest looked up from reference TRBV30 and TRBJ1-2): SQTIHQWPATLVQPVGSPLSLECTVEGTSNPNLYWYRQAAGRGLQLLFYSVGIGQISSEVPQNLSASRPQDRQFILSSKKLLLSDSGFYLCASQGDRDDGYTFGSGTRLTVV.